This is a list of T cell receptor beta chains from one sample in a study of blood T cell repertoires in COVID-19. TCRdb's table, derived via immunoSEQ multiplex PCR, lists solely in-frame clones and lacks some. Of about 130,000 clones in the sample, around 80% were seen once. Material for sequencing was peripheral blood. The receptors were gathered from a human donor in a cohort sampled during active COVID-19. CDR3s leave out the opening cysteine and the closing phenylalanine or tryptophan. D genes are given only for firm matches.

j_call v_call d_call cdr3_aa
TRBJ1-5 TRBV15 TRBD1 ATRRDRYSNQPQH
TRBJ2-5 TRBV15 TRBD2 ATSTGGGETQY
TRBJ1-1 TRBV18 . ASSLQKTEAF
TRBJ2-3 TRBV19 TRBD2 ASSIMSGGASDTQY
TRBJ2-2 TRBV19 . ASSVDRPTGELF
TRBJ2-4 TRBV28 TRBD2 ASSFPGGAKNIQY
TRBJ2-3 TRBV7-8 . ASSHLVGGTSTDTQY
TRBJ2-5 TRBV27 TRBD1 ASSPPGQGVKTQY
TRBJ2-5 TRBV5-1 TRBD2 ASSPGGVETQY
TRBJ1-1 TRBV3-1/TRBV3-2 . ASSQAKNTEAF
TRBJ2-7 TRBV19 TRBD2 ASSMGLAGEQY
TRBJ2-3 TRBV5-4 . ASSTSKGADTQY
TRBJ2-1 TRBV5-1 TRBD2 ASSLVAGGGNEQF
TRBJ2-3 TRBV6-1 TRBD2 ASSEDRGGTDTQY
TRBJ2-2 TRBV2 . ASSAPRGGSDIYRAGELF
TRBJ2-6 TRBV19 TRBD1 ASSMPGRQGSGANVLT
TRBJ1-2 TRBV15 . ATSPRRGPYGYT
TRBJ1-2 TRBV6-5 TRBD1 ASKRTGLFGYT
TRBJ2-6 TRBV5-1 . ASSLAGSGANVLT
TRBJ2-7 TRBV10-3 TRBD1 AIGTVTYEQY
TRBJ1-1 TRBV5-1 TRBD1 ASNLGQKNTEAF
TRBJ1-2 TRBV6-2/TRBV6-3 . ASSLGSLANYGYT
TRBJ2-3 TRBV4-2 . ASSQEETSPY
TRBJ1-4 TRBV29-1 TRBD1 SVGTGGGEKLF
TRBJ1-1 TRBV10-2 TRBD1 ASSSGGYDTEAF
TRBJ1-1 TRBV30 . AWRPDSPEAF
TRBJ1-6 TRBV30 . ALEEAYNSPLH
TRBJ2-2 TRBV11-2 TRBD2 ASSPLAGGRSGELF
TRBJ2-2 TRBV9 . ASSVDSTGELF
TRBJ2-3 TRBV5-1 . ASSLGGLTDTQY
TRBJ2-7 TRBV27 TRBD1 ASSLNPGQAYEQY
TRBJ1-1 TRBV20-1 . SARLGPEAF
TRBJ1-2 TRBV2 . AIHISDSNYGYT
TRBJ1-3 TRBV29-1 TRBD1 SVAGQGASSGNTIY
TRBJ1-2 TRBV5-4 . ASSLGGNNYGYT
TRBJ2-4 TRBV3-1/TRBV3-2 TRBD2 ASSQASGGNIQY
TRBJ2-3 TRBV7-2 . ASSSQAPVAGTQY
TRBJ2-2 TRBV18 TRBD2 ASSTSGGTGELF
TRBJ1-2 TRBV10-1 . ASSETGLYGYT
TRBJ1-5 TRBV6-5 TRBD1 ASSYLPGGGQPQH
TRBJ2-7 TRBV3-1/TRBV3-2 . ASSQDAGYNVAAGEQY
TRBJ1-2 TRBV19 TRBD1 ASNPWDRGDYGYT
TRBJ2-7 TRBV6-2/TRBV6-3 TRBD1 ASSYGTGNPYEQY
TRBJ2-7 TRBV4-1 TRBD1 ASSPPGQGMEQY
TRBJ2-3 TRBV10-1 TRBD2 ASSEGAGAITDTQY
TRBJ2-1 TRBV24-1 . ATSEPNRVGNEQF
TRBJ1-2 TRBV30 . AWSSRQGRTGGYT
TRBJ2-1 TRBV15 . ATSAYNNEQF
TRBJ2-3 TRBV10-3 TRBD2 AISESNRLAGPTDTQY
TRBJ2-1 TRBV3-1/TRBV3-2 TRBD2 ASSLSSGGLNNEQF
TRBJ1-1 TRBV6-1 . ASSEWGGRNTEAF